The T cell receptor beta chain under discussion was sequenced for a study of vaccination effects on CD4 cells after COVID-19 (dated by TCRdb to between 2021 and 2024). For the wider study: Each participant got two doses of an mRNA SARS-CoV-2 vaccine, either BNT162b2 or mRNA-1273. SARS-CoV-2 spike-specific CD4+ TCR repertoires were compared before and after mRNA vaccination in COVID-19 convalescent patients and in infection-naive vaccine recipients. A total of 9 to 11 COVID-19 convalescent patients and several SARS-CoV-2-naive healthy vaccine recipients were included in the full study. Cultures from other donors in the study were sequenced with the Oncomine TCR Beta short-read assay on an Illumina iSeq 100.

V gives up 6 bases and J gives up 0 bases, and the segment between their germline ends measures 12 bases. The CDR3 starts with the cysteine, ends with the phenylalanine, and has 15 residues. The CDR3 DNA has 45 bases and is translated from base 1. By its share of the sample, this clone is medium-sized (0.01 to 0.1%). The antigen this receptor binds is unknown. Base qualities are not provided; no much larger clone lies one nucleotide away. In the ViraFEST assay, PBMC were stimulated with viral peptide pools, and TCR sequencing was then used to find antigen-specific CD4+ T cell clonotypes based on their expansion. After less than 13 days of culture, CD4+ T cells were isolated with the EasySep CD4+ T cell isolation kit. The absence of prior SARS-CoV-2 infection in healthy vaccine recipients was confirmed by negative nucleocapsid antibodies before and after vaccination. Each well held more than 1.5 million PBMC cultured in IMDM containing 5% human AB serum, roughly 10 IU/ml IL-2 and gentamicin, along with roughly 10 ug/ml peptides. On days 3 and 7, half of the culture medium was replaced with fresh IL-2-containing medium. Unless noted otherwise, every peptide stimulation condition was cultured in triplicate wells. Using Ficoll-Paque Plus gradient centrifugation, PBMC were separated from whole blood and then either used fresh or cryopreserved at -140C. Overlapping peptide pools spanned the spike proteins of SARS-CoV-2 and the common cold coronaviruses HCoV-NL63, HCoV-OC43 and HCoV-229E. Genomic DNA was extracted from cultured CD4+ T cells with the QIAamp micro DNA kit.

The protocol used for the library was the immunoSEQ multiplex PCR assay. DNA from the cultured, isolated CD4+ T cells was subjected to TCR beta CDR3 sequencing. In the original analysis: Non-productive TCR sequences were removed, reads were trimmed to the CDR3 region, and CDR3s of at least 7 amino acids were retained. Antigen-specific clonotypes were identified with the MANAFEST web app by comparing expansion in peptide wells against reference cultures. To count as positive, a clone had to show expansion at FDR<0.05 compared with the reference and with all other wells, an odds ratio above 5, and a frequency above 0.1% in two replicate wells. A clonotype was called cross-reactive if it was significantly expanded both in SARS-CoV-2 spike wells and in at least one common cold coronavirus spike condition. CDR3 similarity was assessed by Levenshtein distance using the stringdist R package, and unrooted trees were constructed with ape in R 3.6.1. The source is immuneACCESS, and TCRdb retained only in-frame sequences with V and J called. Part of the clones is not carried over; for the studies checked, unresolved V genes explain less than half of this, and the remainder is unexplained. V and J calls and clone size are as listed in that table; D and trimming were resolved from the DNA. The sample includes around 66,000 clones, with roughly 75% observed a single time. 3.7% of the sample is held by the ten biggest clonotypes.

Results and caveats for the whole study, not just this receptor: In healthy vaccine recipients, vaccine-induced clones were almost all SARS-CoV-2 mono-reactive, with only 1 of 255 being cross-reactive with common cold coronaviruses. The study was limited by a small number of convalescent patients, and early post-infection timepoints were lacking. Both infection-induced and vaccine-induced clones contracted markedly at late post-vaccination timepoints, which is consistent with waning T cell responses.

This clonotype was obtained from a human donor who received a COVID-19 vaccine. Source: CD4+ T cells from PBMCs cultured with HCoV-OC43 spike peptides, taken before COVID-19 vaccination. The sample's cell subset or site label, decoded: HCoV-OC43 spike overlapping peptide pool stimulation. This chain is built from TRBV5-3 and TRBJ2-2, with the D call perhaps TRBD1 or TRBD2, each one matching 5 bases. TRBV5-3 is classed as an ORF, of uncertain function. The CDR3 corresponds to CARNPGPTNTGELFF. The DNA sequence is TGTGCCAGAAATCCGGGGCCCACGAACACCGGGGAGCTGTTTTTT.